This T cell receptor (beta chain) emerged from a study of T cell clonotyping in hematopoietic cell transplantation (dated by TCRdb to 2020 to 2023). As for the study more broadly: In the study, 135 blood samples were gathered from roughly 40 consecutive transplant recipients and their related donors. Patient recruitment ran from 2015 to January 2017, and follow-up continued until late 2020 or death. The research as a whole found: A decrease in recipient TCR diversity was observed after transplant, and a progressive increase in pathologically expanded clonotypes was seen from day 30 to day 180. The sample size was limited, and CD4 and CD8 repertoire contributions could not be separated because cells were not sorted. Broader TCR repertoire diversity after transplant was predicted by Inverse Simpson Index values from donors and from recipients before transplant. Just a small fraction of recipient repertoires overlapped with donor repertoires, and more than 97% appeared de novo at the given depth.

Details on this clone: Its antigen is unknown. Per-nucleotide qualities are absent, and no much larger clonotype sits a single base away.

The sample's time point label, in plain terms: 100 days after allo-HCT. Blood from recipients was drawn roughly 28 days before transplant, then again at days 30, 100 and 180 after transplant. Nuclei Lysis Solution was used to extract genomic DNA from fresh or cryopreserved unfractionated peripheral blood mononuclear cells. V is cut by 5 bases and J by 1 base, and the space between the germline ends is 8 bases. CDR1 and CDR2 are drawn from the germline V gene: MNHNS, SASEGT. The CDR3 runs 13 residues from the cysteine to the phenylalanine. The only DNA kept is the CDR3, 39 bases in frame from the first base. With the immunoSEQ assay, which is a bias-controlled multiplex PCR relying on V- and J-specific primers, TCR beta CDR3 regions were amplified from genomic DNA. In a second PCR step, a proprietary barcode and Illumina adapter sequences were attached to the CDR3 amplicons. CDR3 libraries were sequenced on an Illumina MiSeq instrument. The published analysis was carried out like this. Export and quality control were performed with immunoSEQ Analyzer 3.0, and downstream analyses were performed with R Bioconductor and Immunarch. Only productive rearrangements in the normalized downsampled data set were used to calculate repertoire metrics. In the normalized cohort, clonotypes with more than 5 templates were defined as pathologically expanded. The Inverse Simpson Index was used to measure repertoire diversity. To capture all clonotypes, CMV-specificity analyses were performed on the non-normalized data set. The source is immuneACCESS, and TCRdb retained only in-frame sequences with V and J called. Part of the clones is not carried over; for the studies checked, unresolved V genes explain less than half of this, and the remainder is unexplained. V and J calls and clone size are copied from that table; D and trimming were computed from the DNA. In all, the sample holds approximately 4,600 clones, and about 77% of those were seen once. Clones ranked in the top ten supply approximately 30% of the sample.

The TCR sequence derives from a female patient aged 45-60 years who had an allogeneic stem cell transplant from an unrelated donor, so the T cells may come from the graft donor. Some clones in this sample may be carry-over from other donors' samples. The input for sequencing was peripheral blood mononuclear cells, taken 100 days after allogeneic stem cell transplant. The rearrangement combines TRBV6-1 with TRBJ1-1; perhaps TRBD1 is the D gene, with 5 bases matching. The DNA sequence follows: TGTGCCAGCAGTTCGACAGCGAACACTGAAGCTTTCTTT. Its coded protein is CASSSTANTEAFF.